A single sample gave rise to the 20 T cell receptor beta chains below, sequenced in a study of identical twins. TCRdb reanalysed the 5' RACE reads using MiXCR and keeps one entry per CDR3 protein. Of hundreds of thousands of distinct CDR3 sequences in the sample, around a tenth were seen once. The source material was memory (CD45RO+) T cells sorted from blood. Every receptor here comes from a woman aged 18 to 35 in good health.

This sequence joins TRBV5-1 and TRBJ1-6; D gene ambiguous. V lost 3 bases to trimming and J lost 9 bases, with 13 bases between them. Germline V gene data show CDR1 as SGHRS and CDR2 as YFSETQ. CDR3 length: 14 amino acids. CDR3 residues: CASSSGRLGSPLHF. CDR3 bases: TGCGCCAGCAGCTCAGGACGTCTCGGTTCACCCCTCCACTTT.

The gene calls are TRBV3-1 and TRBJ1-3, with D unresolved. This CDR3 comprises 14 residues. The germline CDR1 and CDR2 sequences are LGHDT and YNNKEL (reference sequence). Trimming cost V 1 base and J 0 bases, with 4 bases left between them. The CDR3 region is CASSQGFSGNTIYF. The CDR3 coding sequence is TGTGCCAGCAGCCAAGGGTTCTCTGGAAACACCATATATTTT. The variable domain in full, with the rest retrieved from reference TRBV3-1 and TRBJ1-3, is DTAVSQTPKYLVTQMGNDKSIKCEQNLGHDTMYWYKQDSKKFLKIMFSYNNKELIINETVPNRFSPKSPDKAHLNLHINSLELGDSAVYFCASSQGFSGNTIYFGEGSWLTVV.

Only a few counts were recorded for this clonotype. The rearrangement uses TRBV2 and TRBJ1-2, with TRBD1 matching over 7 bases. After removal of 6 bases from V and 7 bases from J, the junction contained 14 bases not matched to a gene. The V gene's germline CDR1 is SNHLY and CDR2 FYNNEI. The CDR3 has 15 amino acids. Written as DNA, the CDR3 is TGTGCCAGCAGCTTGACAGGGCGCGGTTCGGGTGGCTACACCTTC. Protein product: CASSLTGRGSGGYTF.

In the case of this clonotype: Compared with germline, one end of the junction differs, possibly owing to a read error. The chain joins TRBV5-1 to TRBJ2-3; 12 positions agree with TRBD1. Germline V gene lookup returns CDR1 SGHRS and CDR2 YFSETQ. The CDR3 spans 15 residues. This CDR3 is CASSFGTGGTVTQYF. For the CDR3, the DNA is TGCGCCAGCAGCTTCGGGACAGGGGGCACAGTTACGCAGTATTTT.

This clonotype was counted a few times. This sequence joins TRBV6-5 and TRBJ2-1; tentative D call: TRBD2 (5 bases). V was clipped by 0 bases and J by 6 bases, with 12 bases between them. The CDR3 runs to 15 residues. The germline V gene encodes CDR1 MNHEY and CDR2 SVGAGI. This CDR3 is CASSYSNGIPNEQFF. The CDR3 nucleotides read TGTGCCAGCAGTTACTCGAACGGGATTCCCAATGAGCAGTTCTTC.

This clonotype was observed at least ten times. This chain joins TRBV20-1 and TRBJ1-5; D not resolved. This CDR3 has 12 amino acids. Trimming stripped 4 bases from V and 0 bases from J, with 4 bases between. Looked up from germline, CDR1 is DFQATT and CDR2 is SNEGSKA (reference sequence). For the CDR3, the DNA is TGCAGTGCTAAGCATAGCAATCAGCCCCAGCATTTT. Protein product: CSAKHSNQPQHF.

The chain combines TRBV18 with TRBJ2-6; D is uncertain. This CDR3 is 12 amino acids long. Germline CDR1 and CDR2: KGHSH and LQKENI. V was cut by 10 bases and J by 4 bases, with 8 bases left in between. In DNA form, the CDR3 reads TGTGCCACCTCGCTAGGGGCCAACGTCCTGACTTTC. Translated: CATSLGANVLTF.

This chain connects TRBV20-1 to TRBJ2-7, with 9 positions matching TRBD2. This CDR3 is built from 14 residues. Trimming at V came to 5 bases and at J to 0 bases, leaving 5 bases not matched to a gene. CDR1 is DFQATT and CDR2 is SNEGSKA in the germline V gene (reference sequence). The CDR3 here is CSALGLANSYEQYF. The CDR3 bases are TGCAGTGCTCTGGGACTAGCCAACTCCTACGAGCAGTACTTC.

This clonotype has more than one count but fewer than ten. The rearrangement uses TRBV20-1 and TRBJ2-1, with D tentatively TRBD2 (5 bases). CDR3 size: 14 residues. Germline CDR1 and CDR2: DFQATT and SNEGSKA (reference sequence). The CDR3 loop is CATSGVSSYNEQFF. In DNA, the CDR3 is TGCGCGACGAGCGGCGTGAGCTCCTACAATGAGCAGTTCTTC.

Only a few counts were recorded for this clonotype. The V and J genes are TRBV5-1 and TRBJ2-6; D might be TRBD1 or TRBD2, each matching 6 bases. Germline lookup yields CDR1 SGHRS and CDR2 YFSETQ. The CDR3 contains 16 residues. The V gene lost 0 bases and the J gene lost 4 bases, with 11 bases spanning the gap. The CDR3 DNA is TGCGCCAGCAGCTTGGTTTCGGGGGCCGGGGCCAACGTCCTGACTTTC. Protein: CASSLVSGAGANVLTF. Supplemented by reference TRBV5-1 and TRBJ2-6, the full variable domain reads KAGVTQTPRYLIKTRGQQVTLSCSPISGHRSVSWYQQTPGQGLQFLFEYFSETQRNKGNFPGRFSGRQFSNSRSEMNVSTLELGDSALYLCASSLVSGAGANVLTFGAGSRLTVL.

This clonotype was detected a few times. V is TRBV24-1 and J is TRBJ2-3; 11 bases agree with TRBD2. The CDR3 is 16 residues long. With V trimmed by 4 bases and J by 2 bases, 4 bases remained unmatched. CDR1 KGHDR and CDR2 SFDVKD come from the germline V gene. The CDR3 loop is CATSDPLAGDTDTQYF. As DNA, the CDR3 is TGTGCCACCAGTGACCCACTAGCGGGGGACACAGATACGCAGTATTTT.

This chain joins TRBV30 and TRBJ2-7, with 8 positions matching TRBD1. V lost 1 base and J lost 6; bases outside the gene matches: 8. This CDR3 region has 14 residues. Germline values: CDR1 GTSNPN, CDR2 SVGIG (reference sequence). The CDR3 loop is CAWSGLKQGGEQYF. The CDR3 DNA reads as TGTGCCTGGAGTGGACTTAAACAGGGGGGCGAGCAGTACTTC.

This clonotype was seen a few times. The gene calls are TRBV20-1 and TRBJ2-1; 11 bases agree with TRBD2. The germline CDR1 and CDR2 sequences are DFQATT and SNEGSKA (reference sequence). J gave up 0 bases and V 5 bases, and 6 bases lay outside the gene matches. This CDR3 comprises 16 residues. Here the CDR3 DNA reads TGCAGTGCTGACGCTAGCGGGGGGAGCTCCTACAATGAGCAGTTCTTC. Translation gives CSADASGGSSYNEQFF.

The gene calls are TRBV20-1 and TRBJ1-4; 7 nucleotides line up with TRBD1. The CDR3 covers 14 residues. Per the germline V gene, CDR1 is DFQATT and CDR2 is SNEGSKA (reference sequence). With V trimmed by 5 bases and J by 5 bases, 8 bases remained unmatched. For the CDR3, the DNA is TGCAGTGCTGCGCAGGGACAGTTAAATGAAAAACTGTTTTTT. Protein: CSAAQGQLNEKLFF.

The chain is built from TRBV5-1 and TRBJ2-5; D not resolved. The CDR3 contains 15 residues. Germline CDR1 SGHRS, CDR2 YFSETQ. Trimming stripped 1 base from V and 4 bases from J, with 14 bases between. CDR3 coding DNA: TGCGCCAGCAGCTTGACCGGCGGTCTTGGAGAGACCCAGTACTTC. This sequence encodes CASSLTGGLGETQYF. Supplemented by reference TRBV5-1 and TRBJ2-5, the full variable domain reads KAGVTQTPRYLIKTRGQQVTLSCSPISGHRSVSWYQQTPGQGLQFLFEYFSETQRNKGNFPGRFSGRQFSNSRSEMNVSTLELGDSALYLCASSLTGGLGETQYFGPGTRLLVL.

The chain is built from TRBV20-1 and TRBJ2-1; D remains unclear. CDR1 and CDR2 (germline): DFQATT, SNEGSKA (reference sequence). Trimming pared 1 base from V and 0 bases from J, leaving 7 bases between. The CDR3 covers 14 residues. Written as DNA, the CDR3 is TGCAGTGCTAGAGGTCGAAACTCCTACAATGAGCAGTTCTTC. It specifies CSARGRNSYNEQFF.

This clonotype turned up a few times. CDR3 loop: CASSQVDRAYEQYF. As DNA, the CDR3 is TGTGCCAGCAGCCAGGTCGACCGGGCCTACGAGCAGTACTTC. V and J are TRBV3-1 and TRBJ2-7, with unresolved D. CDR3 length equals 14 residues. The V end lost 3 bases, the J end lost 2 bases, and 11 bases lay between the germline ends. CDR1 LGHDT and CDR2 YNNKEL come from the germline V gene (reference sequence).

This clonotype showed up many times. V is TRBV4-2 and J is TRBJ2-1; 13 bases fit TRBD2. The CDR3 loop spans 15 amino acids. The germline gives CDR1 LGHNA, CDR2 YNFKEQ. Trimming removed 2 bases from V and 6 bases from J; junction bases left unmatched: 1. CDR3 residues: CASSQRLAGGNEQFF. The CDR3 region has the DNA TGTGCCAGCAGCCAAAGACTAGCGGGGGGCAATGAGCAGTTCTTC.

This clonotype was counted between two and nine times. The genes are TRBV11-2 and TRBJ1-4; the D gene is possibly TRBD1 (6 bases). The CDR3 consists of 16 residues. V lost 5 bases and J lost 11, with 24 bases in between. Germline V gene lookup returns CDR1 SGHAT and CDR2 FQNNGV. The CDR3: CASSRSSVRGVGKLFF. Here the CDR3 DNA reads TGTGCCAGCAGCAGAAGTAGCGTCAGGGGTGTTGGCAAACTGTTTTTT.

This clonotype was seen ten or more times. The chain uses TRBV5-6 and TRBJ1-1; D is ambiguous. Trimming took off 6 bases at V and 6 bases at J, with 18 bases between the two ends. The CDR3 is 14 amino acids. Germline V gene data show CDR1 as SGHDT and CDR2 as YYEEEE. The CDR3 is CASNPYGLWAEAFF. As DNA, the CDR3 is TGTGCCAGCAACCCCTACGGACTATGGGCTGAAGCTTTCTTT.